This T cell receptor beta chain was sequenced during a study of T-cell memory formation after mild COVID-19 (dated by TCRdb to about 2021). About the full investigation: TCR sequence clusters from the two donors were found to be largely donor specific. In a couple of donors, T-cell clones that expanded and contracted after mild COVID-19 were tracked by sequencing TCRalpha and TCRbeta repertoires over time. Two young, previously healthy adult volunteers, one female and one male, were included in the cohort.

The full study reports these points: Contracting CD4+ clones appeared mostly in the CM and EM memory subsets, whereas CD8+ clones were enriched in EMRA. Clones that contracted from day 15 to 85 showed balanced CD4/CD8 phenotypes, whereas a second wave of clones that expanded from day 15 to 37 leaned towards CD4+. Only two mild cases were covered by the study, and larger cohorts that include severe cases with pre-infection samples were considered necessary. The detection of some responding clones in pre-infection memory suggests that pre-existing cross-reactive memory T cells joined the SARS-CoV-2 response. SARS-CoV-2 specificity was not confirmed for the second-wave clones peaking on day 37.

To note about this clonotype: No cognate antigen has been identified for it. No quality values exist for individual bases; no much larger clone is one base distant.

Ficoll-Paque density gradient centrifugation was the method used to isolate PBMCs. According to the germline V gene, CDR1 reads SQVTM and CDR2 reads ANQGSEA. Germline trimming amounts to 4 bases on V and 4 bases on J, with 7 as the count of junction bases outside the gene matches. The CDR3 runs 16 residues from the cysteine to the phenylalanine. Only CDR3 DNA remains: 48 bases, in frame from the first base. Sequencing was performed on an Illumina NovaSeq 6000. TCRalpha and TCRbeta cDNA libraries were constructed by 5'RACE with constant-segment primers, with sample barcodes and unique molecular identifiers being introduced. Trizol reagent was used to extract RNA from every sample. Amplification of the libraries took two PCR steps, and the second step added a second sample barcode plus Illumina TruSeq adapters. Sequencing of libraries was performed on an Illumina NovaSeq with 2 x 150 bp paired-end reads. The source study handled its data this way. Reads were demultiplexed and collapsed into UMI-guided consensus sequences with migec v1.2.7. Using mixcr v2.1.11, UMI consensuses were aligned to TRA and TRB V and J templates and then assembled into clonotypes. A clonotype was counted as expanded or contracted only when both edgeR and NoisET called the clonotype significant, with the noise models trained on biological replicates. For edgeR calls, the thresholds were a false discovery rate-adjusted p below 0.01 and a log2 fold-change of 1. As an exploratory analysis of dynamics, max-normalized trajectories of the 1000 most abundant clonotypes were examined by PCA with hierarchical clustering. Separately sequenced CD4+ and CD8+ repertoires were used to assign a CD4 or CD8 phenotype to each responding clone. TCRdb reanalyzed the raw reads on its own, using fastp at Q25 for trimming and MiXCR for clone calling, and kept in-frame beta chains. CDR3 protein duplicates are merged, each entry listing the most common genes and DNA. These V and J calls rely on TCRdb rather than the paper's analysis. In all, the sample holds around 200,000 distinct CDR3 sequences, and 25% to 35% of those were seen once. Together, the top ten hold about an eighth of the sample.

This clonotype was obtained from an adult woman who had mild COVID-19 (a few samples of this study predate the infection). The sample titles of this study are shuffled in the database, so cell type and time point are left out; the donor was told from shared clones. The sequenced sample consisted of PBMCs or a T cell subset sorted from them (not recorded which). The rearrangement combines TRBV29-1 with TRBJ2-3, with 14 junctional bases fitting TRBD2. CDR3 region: CSVAGTSGSSSDTQYF. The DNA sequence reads TGCAGCGTTGCCGGGACTAGCGGGAGTTCATCAGATACGCAGTATTTT.